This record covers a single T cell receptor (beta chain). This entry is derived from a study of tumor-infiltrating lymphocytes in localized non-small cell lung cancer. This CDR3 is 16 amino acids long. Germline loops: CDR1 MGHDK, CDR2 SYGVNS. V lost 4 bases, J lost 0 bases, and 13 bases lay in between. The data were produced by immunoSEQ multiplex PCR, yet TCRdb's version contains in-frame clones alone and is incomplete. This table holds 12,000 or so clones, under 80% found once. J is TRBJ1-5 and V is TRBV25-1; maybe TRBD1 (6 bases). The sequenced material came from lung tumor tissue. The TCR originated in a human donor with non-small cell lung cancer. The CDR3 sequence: CASSGARGASNQPQHF. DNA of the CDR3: TGTGCCAGCAGTGGGGCGCGGGGGGCTAGCAATCAGCCCCAGCATTTT.